This is a list of T cell receptor beta chains from one sample in a study of graft-versus-host responses after intestinal transplantation. The table came from immunoSEQ multiplex PCR; TCRdb's copy has only in-frame clones and leaves some out. Here the sample spans roughly 14,000 clones, around 30% being singletons. Specimen: alloreactive CD8+ T cells from a mixed lymphocyte reaction culture, collected before intestinal transplant. The receptors originated from a human patient who received an intestinal transplant. Each CDR3 is given with its conserved first and last residue. Fields, in order: V gene, D gene, clone size, J gene, CDR3 DNA, CDR3 protein. The D gene is left open where the match is weak. The size of a clone is reported for some rows only, either as once, few or many, or as a class for expanded clones.

TRBV12-2	-	few	TRBJ2-5	TGTGCAAGTCGCTTCCAAGAGACCCAGTACTTC	CASRFQETQYF
TRBV4-1	-	-	TRBJ1-1	TGCGCCAGCAGCCAAGGATTCGCAGGGGAAGCTTTCTTT	CASSQGFAGEAFF
TRBV7-9	-	-	TRBJ2-7	TGTGCCAGCAGCTTAGCGTTAAAGCAGTACTTC	CASSLALKQYF
TRBV30	-	-	TRBJ1-1	TGTGCCTGGACGGATAACACTGAAGCTTTCTTT	CAWTDNTEAFF
TRBV6-5	-	-	TRBJ2-1	TGTGCCAGCAGTCGCGGGGAGTACGATCTTAATGAGCAGTTCTTC	CASSRGEYDLNEQFF
TRBV19	-	-	TRBJ1-2	TGTGCCAGCCACCCGGCAGGAAGATATGGCTACACCTTC	CASHPAGRYGYTF
TRBV5-1	TRBD1	-	TRBJ2-4	TGCGCCAGCAGCACTCGGACAGGGTCCATTCAGTACTTC	CASSTRTGSIQYF
TRBV5-1	TRBD2	-	TRBJ2-1	TGCGCCAGCAGCTTGGGCGGGAGGGCGGTCAATGAGCAGTTCTTC	CASSLGGRAVNEQFF
TRBV7-3	TRBD1	few	TRBJ1-5	TGTGCCAGCAGCCCGGTGACAGGGGGGGATCAGCCCCAGCATTTT	CASSPVTGGDQPQHF
TRBV27	TRBD2	medium-sized	TRBJ2-2	TGTGCCAGCAGTTTAACCCCGGGACTAGCGCGCACCGGGGAGCTGTTTTTT	CASSLTPGLARTGELFF
TRBV19	-	-	TRBJ2-6	TGTGCCAGTAGTTTGCGGAAGACAAACACAAAGTCGGGCCAACGTCCTGACTTC	CASSLRKTNTKSGQRPDF
TRBV9	-	-	TRBJ2-2	TGTGCCAGCAGCGCTGGGACACCTAACACCGGGGAGCTGTTTTTT	CASSAGTPNTGELFF
TRBV2	-	few	TRBJ2-5	TGTGCCATCTTTAGCGGATACCAAGAGACCCAGTACTTC	CAIFSGYQETQYF
TRBV7-9	-	few	TRBJ2-1	TGTGCCAGCAGCTTAAGCGCCAATGAGCAGTTCTTC	CASSLSANEQFF
TRBV7-3	-	few	TRBJ2-2	TGTGCCAGCAGCTTAATGGGCAGGCGCAGCGGGGAGCTGTTTTTT	CASSLMGRRSGELFF
TRBV4-1	TRBD1	-	TRBJ2-7	TGCGCCAGCAGCCCGGGACAGGGGGGTTCCTACGAGCAGTACTTC	CASSPGQGGSYEQYF
TRBV19	-	-	TRBJ2-6	TGTGCCAGTAGTATAGCTGACTCTGGGGCCAACGTCCTGACTTTC	CASSIADSGANVLTF
TRBV6-1	TRBD1	-	TRBJ1-1	TGTGCCAGCACCGCGACAGGGTCCACTGAAGCTTTCTTT	CASTATGSTEAFF
TRBV2	TRBD2	few	TRBJ2-2	TGTGCCAGCAGTGAATGGGCGGGGGAGAACACCGGGGAGCTGTTTTTT	CASSEWAGENTGELFF
TRBV7-9	-	few	TRBJ2-7	TGTGCCAGCAGCTTCGGCCTTAACGAGCAGTACTTC	CASSFGLNEQYF
TRBV27	-	-	TRBJ2-7	TGTGCCAGCAGTTTATGGGGGGCCGACACAGGCTACGAGCAGTACTTC	CASSLWGADTGYEQYF
TRBV4-1	-	few	TRBJ2-7	TGCGCCAGCAGCCTCCAGGGCAGTACCTACGAGCAGTACTTC	CASSLQGSTYEQYF
TRBV14	TRBD2	-	TRBJ2-1	TGTGCCAGCAGCCTTGTAGCGGGAGTTGAGCAGTTCTTC	CASSLVAGVEQFF
TRBV25-1	TRBD2	-	TRBJ2-3	TGTGGGGGGGCTAGCGGGAGGCTCGTCACAGATACGCAGTATTTT	CGGASGRLVTDTQYF
TRBV6-5	-	few	TRBJ2-7	TGTGCCAGCAGTTACGGGCAGGGGGGAGTCGAGCAGTACTTC	CASSYGQGGVEQYF
TRBV6-5	-	few	TRBJ2-7	TGTGCCAGCAGCCCCCGGGCCGGGTTAACCTACGAGCAGTACTTC	CASSPRAGLTYEQYF
TRBV13	TRBD1	medium-sized	TRBJ2-7	TGTGCCAGCAGCCTAGCCGGGACAGGGTCCTACGAGCAGTACTTC	CASSLAGTGSYEQYF
TRBV4-1	-	few	TRBJ2-4	TGCGCCAGCAGCCAAGGAAAGGCTAGAACTAACATTCAGTACTTC	CASSQGKARTNIQYF